The 32 T cell receptor beta chains presented below share a single source sample, sequenced in a study of T-cell memory formation after mild COVID-19. Each CDR3 protein is one row after TCRdb ran MiXCR on the 5' RACE reads. The data hold some 300,000 distinct CDR3 sequences, with approximately 20% observed a single time. The specimen was PBMCs or a T cell subset sorted from them (not recorded which). The source is a man younger than 35 who had mild COVID-19 (a few samples of this study predate the infection). Cell type and time point are not known.

The chain carries TRBV21-1 and TRBJ2-7. TRBV21-1 is a pseudogene. This CDR3 has 14 residues. CDR3 nucleotide sequence: TGTGCCAGCAGCAAAGGACCGGAAAACGGAGAGCAGTACTTC. Residues: CASSKGPENGEQYF.

The rearrangement uses TRBV4-1 and TRBJ1-2; perhaps TRBD1 as D (5 bases). CDR1 and CDR2 (germline): MGHRA, YSYEKL. V lost 0 bases to trimming and J lost 5 bases, with 16 bases between them. The CDR3 totals 16 residues. The CDR3 is CASSQDPAGFFYGYTF. The CDR3 DNA sequence: TGCGCCAGCAGCCAAGATCCGGCAGGGTTTTTTTATGGCTACACCTTC.

This clonotype was seen a single time. The J gene is TRBJ1-2, the V gene TRBV7-2; 7 nucleotides line up with TRBD1. Germline V lookup: CDR1 SGHTA, CDR2 FQGNSA. This CDR3 contains 13 residues. V gave up 5 bases and J gave up 3 bases; unmatched junction bases: 3. CDR3 sequence: CASSADRYYGYTF. The CDR3 bases are TGTGCCAGCAGCGCGGACAGGTACTATGGCTACACCTTC. The full variable domain, with the rest looked up from reference TRBV7-2 and TRBJ1-2, is GAGVSQSPSNKVTEKGKDVELRCDPISGHTALYWYRQSLGQGLEFLIYFQGNSAPDKSGLPSDRFSAERTGGSVSTLTIQRTQQEDSAVYLCASSADRYYGYTFGSGTRLTVV.

This clonotype was seen a handful of times. The genes are TRBV29-1 and TRBJ1-1, with 8 bases aligning to TRBD1. V was clipped by 4 bases and J by 0 bases; unmatched bases: 1. This CDR3 comprises 13 residues. CDR1 and CDR2 from the germline V gene are SQVTM and ANQGSEA. The CDR3, as DNA: TGCAGCGTTGGGACAGGGATGAACACTGAAGCTTTCTTT. Protein sequence: CSVGTGMNTEAFF.

V gene TRBV5-1 combines with J gene TRBJ2-1; D is possibly TRBD1 (5 bases). This CDR3 spans 13 amino acids. Trimming pared 0 bases from V and 10 bases from J, leaving 11 bases between. The germline V gene has CDR1 SGHRS and CDR2 YFSETQ. In DNA, the CDR3 is TGCGCCAGCAGCTTGGTAGGGGCAAAGGAGCAGTTCTTC. This codes for CASSLVGAKEQFF.

This clonotype was seen at least ten times. This rearrangement joins TRBV12-3 or TRBV12-4 to TRBJ1-4, with a tentative D call TRBD1 (6 bases). The CDR3 length is 15 residues. V dropped 6 bases and J dropped 8 bases, with 19 bases sitting between them. CDR3 nucleotides: TGTGCCAGCAGAGCCGCGGGGCAGGGGTGGGAAAAACTGTTTTTT. This gives the protein CASRAAGQGWEKLFF.

This clonotype has just a few counts. V and J are TRBV6-2 or TRBV6-3 and TRBJ2-7, with 8 bases that match TRBD1. Trimming at V came to 7 bases and at J to 2 bases, leaving 7 bases not matched to a gene. The CDR3 extends over 14 amino acids. Germline V lookup: CDR1 MNHEY, CDR2 SVGEGT. This chain's CDR3 is CASKRGQGTYEQYV. In nucleotides, the CDR3 is TGTGCCAGCAAACGCGGACAGGGCACCTACGAGCAGTACGTC.

This clonotype was seen more than once but under ten times. The chain has TRBV7-2 and TRBJ1-2; 7 positions agree with TRBD1. CDR1 and CDR2 (germline): SGHTA, FQGNSA. After removal of 5 bases from V and 4 bases from J, the junction contained 10 bases not matched to a gene. This CDR3 has 15 amino acids. DNA for the CDR3: TGTGCCAGCAGCCCAGACAGGGTATTCATCTATGGCTACACCTTC. Protein sequence: CASSPDRVFIYGYTF.

This clonotype appeared a few times. CDR3 amino acids: CASSDTTGTPQHF. The CDR3 DNA sequence: TGTGCCAGCAGCGATACGACAGGTACTCCCCAGCATTTT. This chain uses TRBV6-1 with TRBJ1-5, with D perhaps matching TRBD1 (6 bases). Germline lookup yields CDR1 MNHNS and CDR2 SASEGT. V lost 6 bases, J lost 10 bases, and 16 bases lay in between. The CDR3 has 13 amino acids.

The J gene is TRBJ2-1, the V gene TRBV11-2, with D unresolved. The CDR3 is made up of 13 amino acids. The V end was cut by 0 bases, the J end by 12 bases, with 12 bases between. The V gene's germline CDR1 is SGHAT and CDR2 FQNNGV. This CDR3 reads CASSLDPYGGQFF. Here the CDR3 DNA reads TGTGCCAGCAGCTTAGATCCCTATGGTGGGCAGTTCTTC.

The chain recombines TRBV20-1 with TRBJ1-2, with TRBD1 matching over 11 bases. The V gene end was trimmed by 5 bases and the J gene end by 5 bases; junction bases not matched to a gene: 13. Germline-derived CDR1 and CDR2 are DFQATT and SNEGSKA (reference sequence). This CDR3 spans 16 amino acids. The CDR3, as DNA: TGCAGTGCTGACCCGGACAGGGGGCTACCCGCATATGGCTACACCTTC. This translates into CSADPDRGLPAYGYTF.

Points on this clonotype: An end of the junction does not agree with germline; a read error may underlie this. V is TRBV7-8 and J is TRBJ2-5, with 7 bases lining up with TRBD2. CDR3 size: 16 residues. Germline assignment: CDR1 SGHVS and CDR2 FQNEAQ. The CDR3 region has the DNA TGTGCCAGCAGCCTAGCGGACGGACTCCCCGAGGGGACCCAGTACTTC. This codes for CASSLADGLPEGTQYF.

On this clonotype itself: A single base separates this from a much larger clone, so it may be a read error. The chain combines TRBV7-6 with TRBJ2-3, with a weak D call TRBD2 (5 bases). V dropped 3 bases and J dropped 3 bases, with 7 bases sitting between them. The germline CDR1 and CDR2 sequences are SGHVS and FNYEAQ. The CDR3 has 13 amino acids. The CDR3 DNA is TGTGCCAGCAGCTTTACTAGAACAGATACGCAGTATTTT. Its protein is CASSFTRTDTQYF.

A few counts support this clonotype. The chain carries TRBV12-3 or TRBV12-4 and TRBJ2-3, with D perhaps matching TRBD1 or TRBD2 (5 bases each). V lost 1 base to trimming and J lost 5 bases, with 16 bases between them. CDR3 length: 16 amino acids. CDR3: CASSLEPGPPGDTQYF. CDR3 sequence (DNA): TGTGCCAGCAGTTTAGAACCGGGACCCCCTGGAGATACGCAGTATTTT.

J is TRBJ1-5 and V is TRBV27; 12 nucleotides match TRBD1. The V gene end was trimmed by 1 base and the J gene end by 6 bases; junction bases not matched to a gene: 7. CDR3 size: 17 residues. Germline CDR1 reads MNHEY; CDR2 reads SMNVEV (reference sequence). CDR3 in amino acids: CASSLYSGTGGSQPQHF. The CDR3 DNA sequence: TGTGCCAGCAGTTTATACTCCGGGACAGGGGGCTCTCAGCCCCAGCATTTT.

This rearrangement joins TRBV9 to TRBJ2-1; 8 bases map to TRBD2. CDR3 size: 15 residues. The ends lost 0 bases at V and 6 bases at J; junction bases unmatched: 5. Germline CDR1 SGDLS, CDR2 YYNGEE. CDR3 nucleotide sequence: TGTGCCAGCAGCGTAGGGACGGGGGGGCCCAATGAGCAGTTCTTC. It specifies CASSVGTGGPNEQFF.

This clonotype has only a few counts. The CDR3 DNA reads as TGCGCCAGCCGCTCCGGGGCGACGAACACTGAAGCTTTCTTT. Its protein product is CASRSGATNTEAFF. The chain uses TRBV5-1 and TRBJ1-1; possible D gene TRBD1, 5 bases. The CDR3 has 14 amino acids. V lost 7 bases to trimming and J lost 1 base, with 14 bases between them. Germline V gives CDR1 SGHRS, CDR2 YFSETQ.

The chain carries TRBV19 and TRBJ2-6; no firm D call. The V and J ends lost 8 bases and 3 bases respectively, with 11 bases between them. This CDR3 contains 14 residues. Germline V gene sequence: CDR1 LNHDA, CDR2 SQIVND (reference sequence). The CDR3 reads CASFTPRGANVLTF. The CDR3 bases are TGTGCCAGTTTTACCCCTCGTGGGGCCAACGTCCTGACTTTC.

This clonotype occurred a few times. This chain joins TRBV6-5 and TRBJ2-7, with TRBD2 as a possible D gene (5 bases). CDR1 and CDR2 (germline): MNHEY, SVGAGI. Trimming removed 0 bases from V and 3 bases from J, with 15 bases in between. The CDR3 has 16 residues. The CDR3 DNA reads as TGTGCCAGCAGTTACTCGACTGGTAGAGGGTACTACGAGCAGTACTTC. Translating it yields CASSYSTGRGYYEQYF.

The chain recombines TRBV5-5 with TRBJ1-5; D gene ambiguous. This CDR3 contains 15 residues. Germline values: CDR1 SGHKS, CDR2 YYEKEE (reference sequence). Deletions cut 1 base from V and 3 bases from J, with 11 bases between. The CDR3 region is CASSLREQSNQPQHF. For the CDR3, the DNA is TGTGCCAGCAGCTTGAGGGAACAGTCCAATCAGCCCCAGCATTTT.

The chain couples TRBV7-2 to TRBJ2-5, with 9 bases fitting TRBD1. This CDR3 has 15 amino acids. V trimming: 3 bases; J trimming: 5 bases; junction bases outside the gene matches: 7. From germline, CDR1 is SGHTA and CDR2 FQGNSA. The CDR3 nucleotides are TGTGCCAGCAGCTTCTCGACAGGGGGGTGGGAGACCCAGTACTTC. This sequence encodes CASSFSTGGWETQYF.

This clonotype was recorded at least ten times. The rearrangement links TRBV12-3 or TRBV12-4 to TRBJ2-1; possibly TRBD2 for D (6 bases). This CDR3 comprises 15 residues. V dropped 9 bases and J dropped 4 bases, with 19 bases sitting between them. The CDR3, as DNA: TGTGCCAGTAGGATGGGGAGGCGAACTTACAATGAGCAGTTCTTC. Protein: CASRMGRRTYNEQFF.

This clonotype has only a few counts. The rearrangement joins TRBV7-6 to TRBJ2-7; D might be TRBD1 (5 bases). The CDR3 contains 13 residues. Germline assignment: CDR1 SGHVS and CDR2 FNYEAQ. Trimming pared 1 base from V and 5 bases from J, leaving 9 bases between. Written as DNA, the CDR3 is TGTGCCAGCAGCTTAGACAGGCGAGACGAGCAGTACTTC. Its translation is CASSLDRRDEQYF.

This clonotype was seen just once. This chain links TRBV5-6 with TRBJ1-3; 7 bases fit TRBD1. Per the germline V gene, CDR1 is SGHDT and CDR2 is YYEEEE. J gave up 2 bases and V 0 bases, and 5 bases lay outside the gene matches. The CDR3 totals 16 residues. CDR3 in DNA: TGTGCCAGCAGCTTGGAATACAGGGGAACTGGAAACACCATATATTTT. Translated, it gives CASSLEYRGTGNTIYF.

This clonotype was counted a few times. The genes are TRBV7-3 and TRBJ1-3; 7 bases are shared with TRBD1. This CDR3 is built from 14 residues. V gave up 5 bases and J gave up 3 bases; unmatched junction bases: 4. Germline-derived CDR1 and CDR2 are SGHTA and FQGTGA. Here the CDR3 reads CASSPGGYGNTIYF. The CDR3 DNA reads as TGTGCCAGCAGCCCAGGGGGATATGGAAACACCATATATTTT.

This clonotype came up a few times. This chain links TRBV20-1 with TRBJ1-1; D not certain. CDR3 length equals 15 residues. The germline V gene has CDR1 DFQATT and CDR2 SNEGSKA (reference sequence). The V and J ends lost 0 bases and 3 bases respectively, with 14 bases between them. The CDR3 loop reads CSAREVIGPDTEAFF. DNA for the CDR3: TGCAGTGCTAGAGAAGTAATCGGGCCGGACACTGAAGCTTTCTTT.

The chain links TRBV5-6 to TRBJ2-7; 8 bases map to TRBD1. The CDR3 runs 14 residues. The V and J ends lost 4 bases and 6 bases, in that order; junction bases with no gene match: 9. The germline V gene has CDR1 SGHDT and CDR2 YYEEEE. The CDR3 loop reads CASSLGQGLLEQYV. CDR3 nucleotide sequence: TGTGCCAGCAGCCTAGGACAGGGCCTCCTCGAGCAGTACGTC.

This clonotype has just a few counts. V gene TRBV5-5 combines with J gene TRBJ2-1; 7 bases match TRBD1. CDR3 length equals 16 residues. CDR1 is SGHKS, CDR2 YYEKEE, per germline (reference sequence). J lost 2 bases, V lost 3 bases, and 8 bases had no gene match. Here the CDR3 DNA reads TGTGCCAGCAGCTACAGGGGACATGAGGCCTACAATGAGCAGTTCTTC. It yields the protein CASSYRGHEAYNEQFF.

The genes are TRBV3-1 and TRBJ2-3; TRBD1 matches 7 bases. Germline trimming cut 4 bases from V and 3 bases from J; bases unmatched to any gene: 10. The CDR3 extends over 16 amino acids. Germline loops: CDR1 LGHDT, CDR2 YNNKEL (reference sequence). The CDR3 loop is CASSPPVGRGTDTQYF. CDR3 bases: TGTGCCAGCAGCCCCCCGGTCGGCAGGGGGACAGATACGCAGTATTTT.

The chain couples TRBV7-9 to TRBJ1-1, with a possible D match to TRBD1 (6 bases). V was trimmed by 3 bases and J by 0 bases, leaving 14 bases between them. Germline V CDR1 and CDR2: SEHNR, FQNEAQ (reference sequence). CDR3 length equals 16 residues. The CDR3 DNA reads TGTGCCAGCAGCTTTGTCCCGGGACACTTGAACACTGAAGCTTTCTTT. This gives the protein CASSFVPGHLNTEAFF.

The rearrangement links TRBV6-1 to TRBJ1-6; TRBD1 matches 10 bases. Germline CDR1 and CDR2: MNHNS and SASEGT. The trim removed 6 bases at V and 10 bases at J, leaving 9 bases unmatched. The CDR3 is 15 amino acids. The CDR3 coding sequence is TGTGCCAGCAGGCCCCTCGGGACAGGGGTCTCACCCCTCCACTTT. It codes for CASRPLGTGVSPLHF.

This clonotype was picked up many times. This chain uses TRBV12-3 or TRBV12-4 with TRBJ2-3; D gene ambiguous. V lost 4 bases and J 2 bases, leaving 7 bases between the germline ends. This CDR3 has 13 residues. The CDR3 loop reads CASSSGHTDTQYF. Written as DNA, the CDR3 is TGTGCCAGCAGTTCGGGCCACACAGATACGCAGTATTTT.